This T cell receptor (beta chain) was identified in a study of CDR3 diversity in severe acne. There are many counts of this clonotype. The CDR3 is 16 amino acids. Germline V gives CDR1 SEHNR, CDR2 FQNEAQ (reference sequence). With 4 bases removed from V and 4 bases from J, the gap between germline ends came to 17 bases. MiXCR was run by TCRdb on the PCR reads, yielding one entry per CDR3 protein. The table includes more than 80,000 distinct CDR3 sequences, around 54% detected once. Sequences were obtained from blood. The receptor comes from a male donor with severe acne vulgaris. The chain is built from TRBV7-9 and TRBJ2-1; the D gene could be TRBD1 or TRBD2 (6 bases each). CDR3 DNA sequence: TGTGCCAGCAGCTCGACCGAGGGGGGCAGATACAATGAGCAGTTCTTC. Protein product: CASSSTEGGRYNEQFF. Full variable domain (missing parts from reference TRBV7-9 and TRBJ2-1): DTGVSQNPRHKITKRGQNVTFRCDPISEHNRLYWYRQTLGQGPEFLTYFQNEAQLEKSRLLSDRFSAERPKGSFSTLEIQRTEQGDSAMYLCASSSTEGGRYNEQFFGPGTRLTVL.